The clone carrying this T cell receptor beta chain was recorded at least ten times. The antigen is unknown. TCRdb fed the reads into MiXCR, producing one record per CDR3 protein. The sample contains about 260,000 distinct CDR3 sequences, about an eighth of which appear only once. The data belong to a study of T cell repertoires in cytomegalovirus infection. The overall study: Public TCR beta signatures provided an indication of both CMV infection and a matching HLA type.

Study-wide results and limits: Carriers of CMV and the relevant HLA type were discriminated by public TCR beta frequency. The ex vivo response showed dominance by HLA-C-restricted CMV-specific TCR beta clonotypes.

Source material: PBMCs. The receptor was isolated from a human donor in good health (CMV status not recorded). Some clones in this sample may be carry-over from other donors' samples.

CDR3 region: CASSIHMNTEAFF. CDR3 sequence (DNA): TGTGCCAGCAGCATCCACATGAACACTGAAGCTTTCTTT. The chain links TRBV7-3 to TRBJ1-1; D remains ambiguous. The CDR3 has 13 amino acids. Germline-derived CDR1 and CDR2 are SGHTA and FQGTGA. V lost 5 bases to trimming and J lost 0 bases, with 7 bases between them.